One sample yielded the 11 T cell receptor beta chains listed below, sequenced in a study of T cells in Graves' hyperthyroidism and ophthalmopathy. Amplification of TCR beta CDR3 regions used RNA as the template. When the TCR CDR3 underwent first-round RT-PCR, the HTBI primer set was used. MiXCR, applied by TCRdb to the multiplex PCR reads, yields one record per CDR3 protein. The table shows approximately 610,000 distinct CDR3 sequences, with around 15% occurring only once. Source material: blood. The receptors here all came from a woman aged 40-49 years with Graves' ophthalmopathy.

This clonotype was detected only a few times. V and J are TRBV5-1 and TRBJ2-7; 9 nucleotides line up with TRBD1. V gave up 5 bases and J gave up 4 bases; unmatched junction bases: 7. This CDR3 contains 14 residues. Germline CDR1 reads SGHRS; CDR2 reads YFSETQ. The CDR3 bases are TGCGCCAGCAGTGCCACAGGGGGCGGGTACGAGCAGTACTTC. It specifies CASSATGGGYEQYF.

This clonotype was recorded at least ten times. The genes are TRBV18 and TRBJ1-1; no reliable D call. Looked up from germline, CDR1 is KGHSH and CDR2 is LQKENI. The CDR3 totals 12 residues. V was cut by 3 bases and J by 11 bases, with 13 bases left in between. The CDR3 DNA reads TGTGCCAGCTCACCTGTATCGGGAATGGCTTTCTTT. This codes for CASSPVSGMAFF.

Ten or more counts support this clonotype. This chain links TRBV29-1 with TRBJ2-7; no definite D call. CDR3 size: 10 residues. Germline V lookup: CDR1 SQVTM, CDR2 ANQGSEA. The V gene lost 4 bases and the J gene lost 7 bases, with 8 bases spanning the gap. The CDR3, as DNA: TGCAGCGTTGTAGGTAAAGAGCAGTACTTC. Its translation is CSVVGKEQYF.

This clonotype was observed at least ten times. The rearrangement links TRBV27 to TRBJ1-5; tentatively, D is TRBD1 (5 bases). The CDR3 extends over 14 amino acids. Trimming stripped 8 bases from V and 0 bases from J, with 11 bases between. From germline, CDR1 is MNHEY and CDR2 SMNVEV (reference sequence). The CDR3 DNA is TGTGCCAGCGGCGGACATGGTAGCAATCAGCCCCAGCATTTT. The encoded protein is CASGGHGSNQPQHF.

This clonotype was picked up many times. This chain connects TRBV20-1 to TRBJ2-7; 7 positions agree with TRBD2. The CDR3 contains 16 residues. Germline V gene data show CDR1 as DFQATT and CDR2 as SNEGSKA (reference sequence). With 0 bases clipped from V and 7 bases from J, the junction kept 15 bases outside the gene matches. Here the CDR3 reads CSARDPSGRRFEEQYF. The CDR3 DNA sequence: TGCAGTGCTAGAGATCCATCCGGGAGGAGGTTCGAGGAGCAGTACTTC.

This clonotype has ten or more counts. The chain employs TRBV6-4 and TRBJ1-2, with D unclear. Germline assignment: CDR1 MRHNA and CDR2 SNTAGT. The germline V and J ends were trimmed by 5 bases and 2 bases, with 9 bases remaining between them. The CDR3 spans 13 residues. DNA for the CDR3: TGTGCCAGCAGTCCCACGTTCAACTATGGCTACACCTTC. Its protein product is CASSPTFNYGYTF.

This clonotype was observed many times. The CDR3 loop reads CASSFAGNHYNQPQHF. CDR3 nucleotides: TGTGCCAGCAGTTTCGCAGGGAATCATTACAATCAGCCCCAGCATTTT. The chain joins TRBV12-3 or TRBV12-4 to TRBJ1-5; a weak D match, TRBD1 (5 bases). The germline V and J ends were trimmed by 3 bases and 3 bases, with 15 bases remaining between them. This CDR3 has 16 residues.

The V call is TRBV12-3 or TRBV12-4, the J call TRBJ2-5; D remains unclear. V was trimmed by 2 bases and J by 2 bases, leaving 12 bases between them. CDR3 length: 15 residues. The CDR3 spells CASSLLARSQETQYF. The CDR3 nucleotides read TGTGCCAGCAGTTTATTGGCAAGGTCTCAAGAGACCCAGTACTTC.

This clonotype has ten or more counts. The chain carries TRBV6-1 and TRBJ1-5, with no clear D. Germline loops: CDR1 MNHNS, CDR2 SASEGT. V was pared by 2 bases and J by 5 bases, with 13 bases between. This CDR3 contains 15 residues. In DNA, the CDR3 is TGTGCCAGCAGTGAAAATAAGGGTCTGGATCAGCCCCAGCATTTT. Amino acids: CASSENKGLDQPQHF.

This clonotype was detected many times. The chain joins TRBV2 to TRBJ2-7; D gene ambiguous. Germline values: CDR1 SNHLY, CDR2 FYNNEI. Trimming removed 7 bases at V and 4 bases at J, with 17 bases between. The CDR3 covers 14 residues. CDR3: CASKYNTLGYEQYF. As DNA, the CDR3 is TGTGCCAGCAAATACAACACATTGGGGTACGAGCAGTACTTC.

At least ten counts were recorded for this clonotype. V gene TRBV12-3 or TRBV12-4 combines with J gene TRBJ1-2; 8 bases fit TRBD1. Unmatched junction bases numbered 6, after V lost 6 bases and J lost 6 bases. CDR3 size: 13 residues. CDR3 amino acids: CASRGTGRHGYTF. In nucleotides, the CDR3 is TGTGCCAGCAGGGGGACAGGCCGGCATGGCTACACCTTC.